Presented here are 15 T cell receptor beta chains from one specimen sequenced in a study of monozygotic twins with inflammatory bowel disease. Each CDR3 protein gets one entry in TCRdb, which reprocessed the 5' RACE reads and gives no DNA. Its table records hundreds of thousands of distinct CDR3 sequences. The sequencing sample was made of blood. Receptor source: a human donor with ulcerative colitis or Crohn's disease, or a healthy co-twin of an affected twin (not recorded which).

The rearrangement links TRBV12-3 or TRBV12-4 to TRBJ2-2. The CDR3 runs 11 residues. CDR3 loop: CASSFFVELFF.

This chain uses TRBV5-1 with TRBJ2-7; TCRdb gives TRBD1 as the D gene, but with no DNA this cannot be confirmed. Germline lookup yields CDR1 SGHRS and CDR2 YFSETQ. This CDR3 spans 15 amino acids. CDR3 region: CASSSQGVGSYEQYF.

The gene calls are TRBV6-5 and TRBJ1-5; the D gene TCRdb calls, TRBD1, cannot be checked with no DNA. The length of the CDR3 is 14 residues. Per germline, CDR1 MNHEY and CDR2 SVGAGI. CDR3 region: CASSYLTGHQPQHF.

This rearrangement joins TRBV30 to TRBJ1-2; the TRBD1 assignment by TCRdb is unverifiable without DNA. This CDR3 is 12 amino acids long. Germline V lookup: CDR1 GTSNPN, CDR2 SVGIG (reference sequence). The CDR3 sequence is CAWSVGVGAYTF.

The chain employs TRBV7-2 and TRBJ2-1. This CDR3 is 11 amino acids long. Germline V lookup: CDR1 SGHTA, CDR2 FQGNSA. CDR3: CASSFAYEQFF.

The rearrangement joins TRBV5-1 to TRBJ2-2; the D gene TCRdb calls, TRBD1, cannot be checked with no DNA. The CDR3 runs 17 residues. Germline CDR1 is SGHRS and CDR2 is YFSETQ. CDR3: CASSVAPGARNTGELFF.

The V call is TRBV6-2 or TRBV6-3, the J call TRBJ1-5; the D call from TCRdb, TRBD1, cannot be confirmed without DNA. The CDR3 spans 17 residues. CDR1 and CDR2 from the germline V gene are MNHEY and SVGEGT. CDR3 residues: CASSRGTGVYGNQPQHF.

The V gene is TRBV2, the J gene TRBJ2-3; as DNA is missing, the TRBD2 call by TCRdb cannot be tested. CDR3 length: 15 residues. Germline CDR1 SNHLY, CDR2 FYNNEI. The CDR3 sequence: CASRGLAQSTDTQYF.

The chain combines TRBV12-3 or TRBV12-4 with TRBJ2-3; with no DNA, the TCRdb D assignment of TRBD2 cannot be verified. There are 16 residues in the CDR3. CDR3 residues: CASSPRTSGGKDTQYF.

The V and J genes are TRBV30 and TRBJ2-7; TCRdb calls TRBD1, which cannot be checked without DNA. The CDR3 is 14 residues long. Germline V lookup: CDR1 GTSNPN, CDR2 SVGIG (reference sequence). CDR3 loop: CAWRRGGGFYEQYF.

The V gene is TRBV20-1, the J gene TRBJ2-3; TCRdb calls TRBD2, which cannot be checked without DNA. The germline CDR1 and CDR2 sequences are DFQATT and SNEGSKA (reference sequence). CDR3 length equals 17 residues. The CDR3 sequence: CSARWLAGGPLTDTQYF.

The V call is TRBV12-3 or TRBV12-4, the J call TRBJ1-5. The length of the CDR3 is 15 residues. This CDR3 reads CASSFDRYGNQPQHF.

This rearrangement joins TRBV15 to TRBJ2-6; the TRBD1 assignment by TCRdb is unverifiable without DNA. CDR1 and CDR2 from the germline V gene are LNHNV and YYDKDF (reference sequence). This CDR3 is built from 17 residues. The CDR3 reads CATSGGTGYSGANVLTF.

The chain is built from TRBV7-2 and TRBJ2-3; TCRdb calls TRBD2, which cannot be checked without DNA. CDR1 and CDR2 from the germline V gene are SGHTA and FQGNSA. The CDR3 totals 16 residues. The CDR3 sequence: CASSLVGGASTDTQYF.

V gene TRBV7-2 combines with J gene TRBJ2-4; TCRdb's D call, TRBD1, is unchecked because there is no DNA. Looked up from germline, CDR1 is SGHTA and CDR2 is FQGNSA. This CDR3 contains 15 residues. The CDR3 region is CASSGPGQGPNIQYF. Using reference TRBV7-2 and TRBJ2-4 for the parts outside the CDR3, the full variable domain is GAGVSQSPSNKVTEKGKDVELRCDPISGHTALYWYRQSLGQGLEFLIYFQGNSAPDKSGLPSDRFSAERTGGSVSTLTIQRTQQEDSAVYLCASSGPGQGPNIQYFGAGTRLSVL.